This T cell receptor (beta chain) was obtained from a study of control samples from healthy donors and cancer patients. The V gene lost 6 bases and the J gene lost 4 bases, with 12 bases spanning the gap. Per germline, CDR1 ENHRY and CDR2 SYGVKD. This CDR3 is 13 amino acids long. The assay was immunoSEQ multiplex PCR, and TCRdb's table has in-frame clones only and misses some. The table has some 65,000 clones, 84% seen once. This TCR came from a woman between 50 and 59 years old with lung cancer. Sequencing was performed on PBMCs. The chain employs TRBV10-3 and TRBJ1-1; possible D gene TRBD1, 6 bases. CDR3 sequence reads: CAISLYRATEAFF. In nucleotides, the CDR3 is TGTGCCATCAGCTTATACAGGGCCACTGAAGCTTTCTTT.